This T cell receptor (beta chain) was sequenced in a study of blood T cell repertoires in COVID-19. Study at large: The samples span acute and convalescent COVID-19 from the United States, Italy and Spain. Nucleic acid was either cDNA or gDNA, and it came from T cells, B-cell-depleted T cells, or PBMCs.

The authors' processing: Estimation of nucleated cell counts relied on the amplification of reference gene primers. The data were produced by immunoSEQ multiplex PCR, yet TCRdb's version contains in-frame clones alone and is incomplete. Clone size and V and J calls were adopted from that table, with D and trimming inferred from the DNA. The sample holds around 130,000 clones, roughly 80% seen once. Sequenced input: peripheral blood. The TCR comes from a man aged 50 or older with acute or convalescent COVID-19.

Here the CDR3 reads CATSTGAQETQYF. CDR3 in DNA: TGCGCCACCTCGACAGGGGCCCAAGAGACCCAGTACTTC. The gene calls are TRBV10-1 and TRBJ2-5; 8 bases are shared with TRBD1. Unmatched junction bases numbered 5, after V lost 10 bases and J lost 1 base. The germline V gene encodes CDR1 WNHNN and CDR2 SYGVQD (reference sequence). This CDR3 is built from 13 residues.